This T cell receptor (beta chain) was documented in a study of beta chain features in type 1 diabetes (dated by TCRdb to between 2017 and 2018). About the study as a whole: No differences in mean age, gender distribution, total cell number or subset yield were found between patients and healthy donors. Across all samples, fewer than 130 million sorted cells were examined, and cell number per subset correlated strongly with RNA yield. In the study, recently diagnosed type 1 diabetes patients and matched healthy donors were compared on the TCRB repertoires of their sorted circulating CD4+ T cell subsets. Regulatory and stem cell-like memory subsets were isolated from only 8 patients and about 8 healthy donors, whereas naive and central memory subsets came from all 30 or so donors. Beyond this particular receptor, the publication reports: The naive, central memory and regulatory TCRB repertoires appeared to resemble one another more closely among patients than among healthy donors. Because the HLA sub-analyses included only small numbers of individuals, any influence of HLA type on TCRB rearrangement was left unresolved. Because cDNA was sequenced instead of genomic DNA, activated cells with high expression could be over-represented, although the groups did not differ in activation or CD3 levels. In all four CD4+ subsets, TCRB CDR3 length was moderately but significantly shorter in type 1 diabetes patients. Patients with type 1 diabetes made fewer insertions and deleted more nucleotides at VDJ recombination sites, implying thymic rearrangement abnormalities. Shorter templates might be favored by PCR, yet because patient and control samples were amplified and corrected together, any such skew would affect both groups equally.

The entire isolated RNA was reverse transcribed using the High Capacity cDNA Reverse Transcription Kit, and thus expressed TCRB transcripts were sequenced. Naive, central memory and regulatory T cell samples underwent deep immunoSEQ sequencing, averaging approximately 3.5 million total reads per sample. After sorted cells were lysed in RLT buffer, RNA was extracted with DNase-treated RNeasy Micro or Mini kits, with the choice depending on cell number. To prevent cross-contamination, every cell subset was processed on its own, while patient and healthy donor samples were processed together. TCRB sequences were amplified from cDNA with the immunoSEQ multiplex PCR, producing 87-bp fragments spanning the CDR3 region. Sequencing of the amplicons was done on the Illumina HiSeq platform. The original pipeline was this. PCR bias was corrected computationally using synthetic template baselines, and reads within Hamming distance 2 were collapsed, with unmergeable singletons discarded. Reads were aligned to IMGT to assign V, D and J genes, CDR3 length, and insertions or deletions at six rearrangement sites. Within each subset, clonotype counts were normalized to the number of sorted cells before true diversity and Gini coefficients were calculated with the tcR R package. Repertoire sharing was quantified using the overlap coefficient calculated on TCRB nucleotide sequences. Out-of-frame TCRB sequences from naive cells were analyzed as a proxy for the pre-selection repertoire. Entries here come from immuneACCESS through TCRdb and include only in-frame sequences with V and J called. Some clones fail to appear in such tables; in the studies checked, an unresolved V gene covers under half of the shortfall, and the cause of the remainder is unknown. V and J calls and clone size come straight from that table; D and trimming were deduced from the DNA. This sample is represented by about half a million clones; roughly 11% of them were singletons. The ten biggest clones cover around 0.05% of the sample.

From each donor, a single peripheral blood sample of 95 to 150 mL on average was drawn into heparinised tubes. A BD FACSAria II was used to sort naive, central memory, regulatory and stem cell-like memory CD4+ T cells with a panel that included CD45RO, CCR7, CD25, CD127, CD95 and CD27. A purity above 98% was achieved for all sorted populations. Right away, PBMCs were isolated by Lymphoprep density gradient centrifugation and were stained directly, with no culture step. Samples were stained and sorted in pairs, with one healthy donor and one patient per experiment, so that batch effects were minimized. For CDR1 and CDR2, the germline V gene lists SGHRS and YFSETQ. A distance of 6 bases separates the germline ends of V and J, which lose 0 bases and 0 bases respectively. The CDR3 numbers 14 residues from cysteine through phenylalanine. Only CDR3 DNA remains: 42 bases, in frame from the first base. With regard to this clone: What antigen it recognizes has not been identified. Per-base qualities were not stored, and no clone one base away is much larger. Other nucleotide sequences in the sample specify the same CDR3.

The sample comprised naive CD4+ T cells from blood. The sample's cell subset or site label, in plain terms: true naive CD4+ T cells. The V gene is TRBV5-1 and the J gene is TRBJ1-1, with an unclear D gene assignment. This TCR derives from a woman aged 18-29 years in good health. The DNA sequence is TGCGCCAGCAGCTTGGGAGGGATGAACACTGAAGCTTTCTTT. This is translated as CASSLGGMNTEAFF.